These 8 T cell receptor beta chains came from one sample sequenced in a study of blood T cell repertoires in COVID-19 (dated by TCRdb to 2019 to 2021). Library preparation employed the immunoSEQ multiplex PCR assay. Sourced from immuneACCESS, this table was stored by TCRdb with only in-frame sequences that have V and J called. A share of the clones is absent; for the studies checked, an unresolved V gene accounts for under half, and the remainder has no known explanation. Recorded for this sample are some 40,000 clones; more than 80% of them occurred a single time. The leading ten clones occupy roughly 40% of the sample. Sequenced: peripheral blood. The receptors here all came from a human donor in a cohort sampled during active or convalescent COVID-19. The donor label of this sample is uncertain.

The CDR3, as DNA: TGTGCCAGCAGCTTATCCCGTAGCACAGATACGCAGTATTTT. It specifies CASSLSRSTDTQYF. The gene calls are TRBV7-3 and TRBJ2-3; no definite D call. Trimming took 2 bases from V and 0 from J, leaving 6 bases between them. CDR3 length: 14 residues. Germline V gives CDR1 SGHTA, CDR2 FQGTGA.

The chain is built from TRBV28 and TRBJ2-7; a weak D match, TRBD1 (6 bases). V lost 3 bases to trimming and J lost 2 bases, with 20 bases between them. This CDR3 has 17 residues. CDR1 and CDR2 (germline): MDHEN, SYDVKM. CDR3 sequence: CASSLRRTVLSPYEQYF. The CDR3 DNA reads TGTGCCAGCAGTTTGAGAAGGACAGTGCTTAGTCCCTACGAGCAGTACTTC.

The chain employs TRBV19 and TRBJ2-5; D remains ambiguous. V dropped 4 bases and J dropped 4 bases, with 16 bases sitting between them. Germline assignment: CDR1 LNHDA and CDR2 SQIVND (reference sequence). This CDR3 region has 15 residues. Here the CDR3 DNA reads TGTGCCAGTAGTACCCTCCGCCAAGGCGGAGAGACCCAGTACTTC. Its protein is CASSTLRQGGETQYF. Based on the CDR3 plus reference TRBV19 and TRBJ2-5, the full variable domain is DGGITQSPKYLFRKEGQNVTLSCEQNLNHDAMYWYRQDPGQGLRLIYYSQIVNDFQKGDIAEGYSVSREKKESFPLTVTSAQKNPTAFYLCASSTLRQGGETQYFGPGTRLLVL.

The chain couples TRBV7-3 to TRBJ2-3; 7 bases fit TRBD2. CDR3 length: 16 amino acids. V shed 1 base, J shed 1 base, and the junction held 5 bases outside the gene matches. Per the germline V gene, CDR1 is SGHTA and CDR2 is FQGTGA. The CDR3 bases are TGTGCCAGCAGCTTAAGTCAGGGAGGGCGCACAGATACGCAGTATTTT. This sequence encodes CASSLSQGGRTDTQYF.

This clone was picked up a small number of times. The chain uses TRBV10-3 and TRBJ2-5; 7 bases match TRBD1. Germline V CDR1 and CDR2: ENHRY, SYGVKD. The CDR3 has 14 amino acids. V lost 5 bases, J lost 2 bases, and 5 bases stayed unmatched. The CDR3 coding sequence is TGTGCCATCAGTCCCGGACAGGAACAAGAGACCCAGTACTTC. Translating gives CAISPGQEQETQYF.

The chain recombines TRBV7-3 with TRBJ2-5; D perhaps matches TRBD2 (5 bases). This CDR3 spans 13 amino acids. Germline V gene lookup returns CDR1 SGHTA and CDR2 FQGTGA. The V gene lost 5 bases and the J gene lost 2 bases, with 9 bases spanning the gap. The chain's CDR3 is CASSPTIQETQYF. DNA for the CDR3: TGTGCCAGCAGCCCGACTATACAAGAGACCCAGTACTTC.

The CDR3 sequence is CASSLRTGADTQYF. In DNA form, the CDR3 reads TGTGCCAGCAGCCTACGTACGGGGGCAGATACGCAGTATTTT. This chain joins TRBV3-1 (or the pseudogene TRBV3-2) and TRBJ2-3; TRBD2 is a possible D gene (6 bases). V was cut by 4 bases and J by 4 bases, with 12 bases left in between. The germline V gene encodes CDR1 LGHDT and CDR2 YNNKEL (reference sequence). This CDR3 is built from 14 residues.

The chain employs TRBV6-5 and TRBJ2-1, with 12 nucleotides matching TRBD2. Germline V CDR1 and CDR2: MNHEY, SVGAGI. V trimming: 8 bases; J trimming: 7 bases; junction bases outside the gene matches: 3. This CDR3 has 13 amino acids. The CDR3 reads CASWGTSGNEQFF. The DNA for the CDR3 is TGTGCCAGCTGGGGGACTAGCGGGAATGAGCAGTTCTTC.